The rows below give T cell receptor beta chains drawn from one sample of a study of regulatory T cells in long-lasting Graves disease. MiXCR was run by TCRdb on the multiplex PCR reads, yielding one entry per CDR3 protein. The repertoire holds 380,000 or so distinct CDR3 sequences, with 15% to 20% as singletons. The sample was also linked to a second study, of T cells in Graves' hyperthyroidism and ophthalmopathy.

Material: peripheral blood mononuclear cells (PBMCs), obtained at new diagnosis, from a patient treated with antithyroid drugs. Receptor source: a woman aged 18-30 years with Graves disease. CDR3s include the opening cysteine and the closing phenylalanine or tryptophan. D genes are given only for firm matches. Clone sizes are given selectively: once, few, many, or a class where the clone is expanded.

J | size | D | V | CDR3 | DNA
TRBJ2-3 | many | TRBD2 | TRBV11-2 | CASSLAIQRGPDTQYF | TGTGCCAGCAGCTTAGCCATACAGCGGGGTCCAGATACGCAGTATTTT
TRBJ1-5 | few | - | TRBV10-1 | CASSENEGMLADTQHF | TGCGCCAGCAGTGAAAATGAGGGAATGTTGGCAGATACGCAGCATTTT
TRBJ1-5 | many | - | TRBV28 | CASSLDGVQPQHF | TGTGCCAGCAGTTTAGATGGGGTACAGCCCCAGCATTTT
TRBJ1-4 | - | - | TRBV5-4 | CASSLIPTGRGEKLFF | TGTGCCAGCAGCTTGATTCCTACAGGGAGGGGAGAAAAACTGTTTTTT
TRBJ2-1 | many | - | TRBV28 | CASSSGGSVNEQFF | TGTGCCAGCAGTTCCGGGGGCTCGGTCAATGAGCAGTTCTTC
TRBJ2-1 | many | - | TRBV11-3 | CASSSSRYNEQFF | TGTGCCAGCAGCTCCTCTAGGTACAATGAGCAGTTCTTC
TRBJ1-5 | - | TRBD1 | TRBV7-2 | CASSKRDSLYSNQPQHF | TGTGCCAGCAGCAAACGGGACAGCCTATATAGCAATCAGCCCCAGCATTTT
TRBJ2-1 | - | TRBD1 | TRBV5-1 | CASSLGQGSRWDEQFF | TGCGCCAGCAGCTTGGGACAGGGGTCACGGTGGGATGAGCAGTTCTTC
TRBJ2-5 | - | TRBD1 | TRBV11-1 | CASSLGEQGARETQYF | TGTGCCAGCAGCTTAGGTGAACAGGGGGCAAGAGAGACCCAGTACTTC
TRBJ1-5 | few | TRBD1 | TRBV9 | CASSGTGVPGQPQHF | TGTGCCAGCAGTGGGACAGGGGTGCCCGGGCAGCCCCAGCATTTT
TRBJ1-5 | many | TRBD1 | TRBV30 | CAWSVGGQGWNQPQHF | TGTGCCTGGAGTGTAGGGGGACAGGGTTGGAATCAGCCCCAGCATTTT
TRBJ2-3 | many | - | TRBV3-1 | CASSQGPTDTQYF | TGTGCCAGCAGCCAAGGTCCCACAGATACGCAGTATTTT
TRBJ1-3 | few | - | TRBV28 | CASTGSSGNTIYF | TGTGCCAGCACTGGAAGCTCTGGAAACACCATATATTTT
TRBJ2-2 | few | - | TRBV12-3/TRBV12-4 | CASSLSGTTGELFF | TGTGCCAGCAGTTTATCCGGGACTACCGGGGAGCTGTTTTTT
TRBJ1-2 | many | TRBD1 | TRBV13 | CASSLTGTESYGYTF | TGTGCCAGCAGCTTAACCGGGACAGAAAGCTATGGCTACACCTTC
TRBJ1-5 | - | - | TRBV10-3 | CAISDTSNQPQHF | TGTGCCATCAGTGATACCAGTAATCAGCCCCAGCATTTT
TRBJ2-1 | - | - | TRBV2 | CASSHGSGDEQFF | TGTGCCAGCAGTCATGGGTCCGGGGATGAGCAGTTCTTC
TRBJ1-3 | few | - | TRBV7-9 | CASSLFEGTSGNTIYF | TGTGCCAGCAGCTTATTCGAAGGAACCTCTGGAAACACCATATATTTT
TRBJ1-2 | - | - | TRBV20-1 | CSAGRPYTF | TGCAGTGCCGGGCGACCCTACACCTTC
TRBJ2-1 | many | - | TRBV5-8 | CASQVVRGPHNEQFF | TGTGCCAGCCAAGTCGTCAGGGGCCCCCACAATGAGCAGTTCTTC
TRBJ2-1 | - | - | TRBV15 | CATSTGFNEQFF | TGTGCCACCAGCACAGGGTTCAATGAGCAGTTCTTC
TRBJ2-5 | - | TRBD2 | TRBV20-1 | CSALAGTQETQYF | TGCAGTGCCCTAGCGGGGACCCAAGAGACCCAGTACTTC
TRBJ1-4 | many | - | TRBV2 | CASRGGTAGSNEKLFF | TGTGCCAGCAGGGGGGGGACCGCGGGGTCTAATGAAAAACTGTTTTTT
TRBJ2-3 | - | TRBD1 | TRBV4-1 | CASSQLKIGQGTADTQYF | TGCGCCAGCAGCCAATTAAAAATAGGACAGGGGACTGCAGATACGCAGTATTTT
TRBJ2-1 | many | - | TRBV5-1 | CASSLRVTTYNEQFF | TGCGCCAGCAGCTTAAGGGTGACGACCTACAATGAGCAGTTCTTC
TRBJ1-1 | many | - | TRBV7-6 | CASSWKMNTEAFF | TGTGCCAGCAGCTGGAAAATGAACACTGAAGCTTTCTTT
TRBJ2-3 | - | - | TRBV10-3 | CAISPQRAGDTQYF | TGTGCCATCTCCCCCCAGAGGGCGGGAGATACGCAGTATTTT
TRBJ2-1 | many | - | TRBV10-3 | CAIGPARDYNEQFF | TGTGCCATCGGGCCAGCGAGGGACTACAATGAGCAGTTCTTC
TRBJ1-2 | many | - | TRBV28 | CASSFSGERGYTF | TGTGCCAGCAGTTTTTCGGGGGAGCGCGGCTACACCTTC
TRBJ2-7 | many | TRBD2 | TRBV20-1 | CSASPTSEVWYEQYF | TGCAGTGCTTCCCCGACTAGCGAGGTCTGGTACGAGCAGTACTTC
TRBJ2-6 | few | - | TRBV7-3 | CASSLSRANVLTF | TGTGCCAGCAGCTTAAGTAGGGCCAACGTCCTGACTTTC
TRBJ2-6 | many | - | TRBV7-8 | CASSFGFSGANVLTF | TGTGCCAGCAGCTTTGGATTCTCTGGGGCCAACGTCCTGACTTTC
TRBJ2-1 | many | TRBD2 | TRBV5-1 | CASSLRGGRDEQFF | TGTGCCAGCAGTTTGCGGGGGGGCCGCGATGAGCAGTTCTTC
TRBJ2-2 | few | - | TRBV2 | CASRDTYTGELFF | TGTGCCAGCAGGGACACTTACACCGGGGAGCTGTTTTTT
TRBJ2-1 | many | - | TRBV5-1 | CASNLALGGEQFF | TGCGCCAGCAACTTGGCCCTTGGGGGTGAGCAGTTCTTC
TRBJ2-1 | many | - | TRBV10-3 | CAISGTRSSNEQFF | TGTGCCATCAGTGGGACCCGGTCGTCCAATGAGCAGTTCTTC
TRBJ2-7 | - | TRBD2 | TRBV2 | CASSTGTSGIPYEQYF | TGTGCCAGCAGTACCGGGACTAGCGGGATCCCCTACGAGCAGTACTTC
TRBJ2-1 | many | TRBD2 | TRBV2 | CASRASGRLMDNEQFF | TGTGCCAGCAGGGCTAGCGGGAGGTTAATGGACAATGAGCAGTTCTTC
TRBJ1-6 | many | TRBD1 | TRBV3-1 | CASSQDPKTGSFLHF | TGTGCCAGCAGCCAAGACCCCAAGACAGGGAGTTTCCTCCACTTT
TRBJ1-5 | many | - | TRBV30 | CAWTTGPGQPQHF | TGTGCCTGGACCACCGGTCCAGGTCAGCCCCAGCATTTT
TRBJ2-3 | many | TRBD2 | TRBV11-2 | CASSPGLAGWWDTQYF | TGTGCCAGCAGCCCCGGACTAGCGGGGTGGTGGGATACGCAGTATTTT
TRBJ2-3 | many | TRBD1 | TRBV29-1 | CSARDRGPVDTQYF | TGCAGCGCGCGGGACAGGGGGCCGGTAGATACGCAGTATTTT
TRBJ2-7 | many | - | TRBV12-3/TRBV12-4 | CASSFWPHEQYF | TGTGCCAGCAGTTTTTGGCCCCACGAGCAGTACTTC
TRBJ2-2 | - | - | TRBV11-3 | CASNLDAGELFF | TGTGCCAGCAACTTAGATGCGGGGGAGCTGTTTTTT